A single T cell receptor (beta chain) is shown here with its context. CDR3 length equals 13 residues. CDR1 is MNHNS and CDR2 is SASEGT in the germline V gene. V was shortened by 2 bases and J by 2 bases, with 7 bases between the two germline ends. Template switching (which added a universal primer site) was used, and cDNA carried unique molecular identifiers. TCRdb passed the 5' RACE reads through MiXCR, listing each CDR3 protein once. The sample includes roughly 250,000 distinct CDR3 sequences, over 12% seen only once; the top ten take approximately 8.2%. The record originates from a study of identical twins.

This clonotype originated in a woman between 18 and 29 years old in good health. The sequenced sample was memory (CD45RO+) T cells sorted from blood. The rearrangement links TRBV6-1 to TRBJ2-7; D remains unclear. Here the CDR3 DNA reads TGTGCCAGCAGTGAAAACGCGCCCTACGAGCAGTACTTC. Protein product: CASSENAPYEQYF.